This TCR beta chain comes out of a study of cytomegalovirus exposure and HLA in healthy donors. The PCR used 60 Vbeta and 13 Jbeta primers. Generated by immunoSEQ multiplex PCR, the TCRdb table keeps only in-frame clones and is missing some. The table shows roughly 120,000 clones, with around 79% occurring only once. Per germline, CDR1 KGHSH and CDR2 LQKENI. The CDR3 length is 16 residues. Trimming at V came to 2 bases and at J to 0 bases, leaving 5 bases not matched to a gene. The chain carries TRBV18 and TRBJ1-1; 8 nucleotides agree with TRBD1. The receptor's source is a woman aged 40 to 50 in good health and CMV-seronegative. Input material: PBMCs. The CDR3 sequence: CASSPFQGAVNTEAFF. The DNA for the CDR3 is TGTGCCAGCTCACCATTCCAGGGGGCAGTGAACACTGAAGCTTTCTTT.